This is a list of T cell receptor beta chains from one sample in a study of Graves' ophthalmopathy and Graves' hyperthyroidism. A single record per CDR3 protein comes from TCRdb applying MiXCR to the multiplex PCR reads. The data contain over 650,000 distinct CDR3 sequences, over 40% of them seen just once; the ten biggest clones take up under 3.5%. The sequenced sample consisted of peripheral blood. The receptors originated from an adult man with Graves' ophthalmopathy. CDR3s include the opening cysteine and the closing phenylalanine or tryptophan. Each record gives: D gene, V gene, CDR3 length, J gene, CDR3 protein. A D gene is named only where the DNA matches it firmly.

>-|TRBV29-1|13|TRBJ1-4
CSSSGQTNEKLFF
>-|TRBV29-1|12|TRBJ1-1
CSVEPTNTEAFF
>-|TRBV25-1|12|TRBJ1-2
CASQGPYYGYTF
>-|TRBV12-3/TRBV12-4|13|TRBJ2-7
CASTPGKTYEQYF
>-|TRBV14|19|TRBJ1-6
CASSQEGILDSTYNSPLHF
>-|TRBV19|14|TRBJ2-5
CASRGLDRQETQYF
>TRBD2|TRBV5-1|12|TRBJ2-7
CASSKDSSGQYF
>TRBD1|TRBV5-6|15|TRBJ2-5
CAWSVGTGVQETQYF
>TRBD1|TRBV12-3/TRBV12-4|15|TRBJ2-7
CASSLGTGFVYEQYF
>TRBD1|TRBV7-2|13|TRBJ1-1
CASTPDRGAEAFF
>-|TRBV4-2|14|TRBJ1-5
CASSQGSGFQPQHF
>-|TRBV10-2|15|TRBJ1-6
CAIKAEDSNNSPLHF
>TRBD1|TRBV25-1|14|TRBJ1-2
CASSGDRDFYGYTF
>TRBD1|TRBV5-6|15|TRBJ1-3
CASSSTGSGGNTIYF
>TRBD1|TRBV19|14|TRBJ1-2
CARNIGGPCYGYTF
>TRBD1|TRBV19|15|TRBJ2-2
CASSISGTGDWELFF
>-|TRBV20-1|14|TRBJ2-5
CSAREGTPRETQYF
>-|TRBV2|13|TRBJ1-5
CASSRFFNQPQHF
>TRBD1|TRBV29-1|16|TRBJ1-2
CSVDSGTGPSAPGYTF
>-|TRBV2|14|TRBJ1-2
CASSEALPRGGYTF